Presented here are 21 T cell receptor beta chains from one specimen sequenced in a study of blood T cell repertoires in COVID-19. The repertoire was sequenced with immunoSEQ multiplex PCR; TCRdb's copy has only in-frame clones and lacks some. The profile shows about 430,000 clones, roughly nine tenths of them singletons. The sample was PBMCs or T cells enriched from blood (not recorded which). These receptors all come from a man aged 25 to 45 who had recovered from COVID-19.

The V and J genes are TRBV29-1 and TRBJ2-4; 7 nucleotides line up with TRBD1. Losses at the gene ends were 5 bases for V and 0 bases for J; bases not matched to a gene: 7. The CDR3 loop spans 15 amino acids. The V gene's germline CDR1 is SQVTM and CDR2 ANQGSEA. The CDR3 loop is CSVLLTGEAKNIQYF. The DNA of the CDR3 is TGCAGCGTTTTACTTACAGGGGAAGCCAAAAACATTCAGTACTTC. Variable domain in full (rest from reference TRBV29-1 and TRBJ2-4): SAVISQKPSRDICQRGTSLTIQCQVDSQVTMMFWYRQQPGQSLTLIATANQGSEATYESGFVIDKFPISRPNLTFSTLTVSNMSPEDSSIYLCSVLLTGEAKNIQYFGAGTRLSVL.

V is TRBV30 and J is TRBJ1-1; D remains unclear. Germline loops: CDR1 GTSNPN, CDR2 SVGIG (reference sequence). The CDR3 runs to 12 residues. Trimming stripped 2 bases from V and 13 bases from J, with 17 bases between. The CDR3 nucleotides read TGTGCCTGGAGTATTACGGGGAGGACTGTTTTCTTT. This encodes CAWSITGRTVFF. The full variable domain, with the rest looked up from reference TRBV30 and TRBJ1-1, is SQTIHQWPATLVQPVGSPLSLECTVEGTSNPNLYWYRQAAGRGLQLLFYSVGIGQISSEVPQNLSASRPQDRQFILSSKKLLLSDSGFYLCAWSITGRTVFFGQGTRLTVV.

CDR3 sequence (DNA): TGTGCCAGCAGTTTAGCGACAGGGAGCGCGTCTGGCTACACCTTC. As protein: CASSLATGSASGYTF. The chain is built from TRBV27 and TRBJ1-2, with 7 positions matching TRBD1. CDR3 size: 15 residues. Germline CDR1 and CDR2: MNHEY and SMNVEV (reference sequence). The J segment lost 7 bases and the V segment lost 2 bases, leaving 10 bases of the junction unmatched.

The V and J genes are TRBV4-2 and TRBJ2-2; no firm D call. V lost 0 bases to trimming and J lost 2 bases, with 4 bases between them. This CDR3 has 14 residues. CDR1 LGHNA and CDR2 YNFKEQ come from the germline V gene. This chain's CDR3 is CASSQDYNTGELFF. In DNA, the CDR3 is TGTGCCAGCAGCCAAGACTACAACACCGGGGAGCTGTTTTTT.

The chain links TRBV7-9 to TRBJ2-7; D may be TRBD2 (5 bases). The length of the CDR3 is 15 residues. Germline values: CDR1 SEHNR, CDR2 FQNEAQ (reference sequence). V lost 2 bases, J lost 5 bases, and 16 bases lay in between. The DNA of the CDR3 is TGTGCCAGCAGCTTAAGCCGGCAGGAGGTTGACGAGCAGTACTTC. Amino acid sequence: CASSLSRQEVDEQYF.

This clone was found once. This chain links TRBV2 with TRBJ1-1; the match to TRBD1 covers 11 bases. V lost 6 bases, J lost 7 bases, and 7 bases stayed unmatched. The CDR3 has 14 amino acids. The germline V gene has CDR1 SNHLY and CDR2 FYNNEI. Here the CDR3 DNA reads TGTGCCAGCAGGGGAGGACAGGGGGCTGGTGAAGCTTTCTTT. Translating it yields CASRGGQGAGEAFF. Full variable domain (missing parts from reference TRBV2 and TRBJ1-1): EPEVTQTPSHQVTQMGQEVILRCVPISNHLYFYWYRQILGQKVEFLVSFYNNEISEKSEIFDDQFSVERPDGSNFTLKIRSTKLEDSAMYFCASRGGQGAGEAFFGQGTRLTVV.

A remark on this clone: One end of the junction does not line up with germline, which may come from a read error. The chain carries TRBV6-1 and TRBJ2-1, with a possible D match to TRBD2 (5 bases). CDR3 length: 13 residues. Germline-derived CDR1 and CDR2 are MNHNS and SASEGT. CDR3 amino acids: CASSEGRGREQFF. CDR3 nucleotides: TGTGCCAGCAGCGAAGGACGCGGGCGTGAGCAGTTCTTC.

The rearrangement uses TRBV3-1 (or the pseudogene TRBV3-2) and TRBJ2-7; 14 bases are shared with TRBD2. Germline V gene lookup returns CDR1 LGHDT and CDR2 YNNKEL (reference sequence). J gave up 3 bases and V 1 base, and 2 bases lay outside the gene matches. This CDR3 is built from 16 residues. In DNA, the CDR3 is TGTGCCAGCAGCCAAGGACTAGCGGGAGGGTTCTACGAGCAGTACTTC. This encodes CASSQGLAGGFYEQYF.

This chain links TRBV3-1 (or the pseudogene TRBV3-2) with TRBJ2-1; 9 positions agree with TRBD1. The CDR3 spans 16 residues. CDR1 and CDR2 (germline): LGHDT, YNNKEL (reference sequence). Trimming at V came to 3 bases and at J to 3 bases, leaving 6 bases not matched to a gene. The CDR3 DNA is TGTGCCAGCAGCCAGGCAGGACAGGGGTTCTACAATGAGCAGTTCTTC. Protein sequence: CASSQAGQGFYNEQFF.

The chain couples TRBV19 to TRBJ1-5, with 12 bases lining up with TRBD1. Germline V gene sequence: CDR1 LNHDA, CDR2 SQIVND (reference sequence). CDR3 size: 15 residues. V dropped 6 bases and J dropped 7; count of bases not matched to a gene: 7. CDR3 in amino acids: CASRGTGGAGQPQHF. CDR3 nucleotide sequence: TGTGCCAGTAGGGGGACAGGGGGCGCGGGGCAGCCCCAGCATTTT.

The chain recombines TRBV5-1 with TRBJ2-7, with 9 bases identical to TRBD1. CDR1 is SGHRS and CDR2 is YFSETQ in the germline V gene. This CDR3 region has 14 residues. J lost 5 bases, V lost 4 bases, and 7 bases had no gene match. Here the CDR3 DNA reads TGCGCCAGCAGCGAAGGACAGGGGTTCGACGAGCAGTACTTC. This sequence encodes CASSEGQGFDEQYF.

The chain has TRBV30 and TRBJ1-3; 8 bases agree with TRBD1. The CDR3 runs 19 residues. After removal of 1 base from V and 0 bases from J, the junction contained 14 bases not matched to a gene. CDR1 is GTSNPN, CDR2 SVGIG, per germline (reference sequence). In DNA form, the CDR3 reads TGTGCCTGGAGTGCCCCGGGGTTCAACAGGGGGGTCTCTGGAAACACCATATATTTT. Translating gives CAWSAPGFNRGVSGNTIYF.

The chain joins TRBV28 to TRBJ2-5; D perhaps matches TRBD1 (5 bases). Germline lookup yields CDR1 MDHEN and CDR2 SYDVKM. Trimming shortened V by 5 bases and J by 2 bases, and 18 bases separated the two germline ends. The CDR3 runs 16 residues. The CDR3 protein is CASSRGRGHRQETQYF. DNA for the CDR3: TGTGCCAGCAGTCGAGGAAGAGGTCACAGGCAAGAGACCCAGTACTTC.

This clone was counted once. The V and J genes are TRBV9 and TRBJ1-1; TRBD1 matches at 7 bases. This CDR3 has 18 residues. The V and J ends lost 6 bases and 9 bases, in that order; junction bases with no gene match: 26. CDR1 is SGDLS and CDR2 is YYNGEE in the germline V gene. CDR3 region: CASTKGGQGVVLVPQAFF. The CDR3, as DNA: TGTGCCAGCACCAAGGGCGGCCAGGGGGTCGTCCTAGTCCCTCAAGCTTTCTTT.

This chain joins TRBV4-2 and TRBJ2-6; TRBD1 matches at 8 bases. Losses at the gene ends were 4 bases for V and 0 bases for J; bases not matched to a gene: 2. The CDR3 consists of 16 residues. Germline-derived CDR1 and CDR2 are LGHNA and YNFKEQ. The CDR3 loop is CASSPTGGSGANVLTF. The CDR3 DNA reads TGTGCCAGCAGCCCTACAGGGGGCTCTGGGGCCAACGTCCTGACTTTC.

The chain employs TRBV7-6 and TRBJ2-5; unclear D gene. CDR3 size: 14 residues. The V end lost 2 bases, the J end lost 4 bases, and 11 bases lay between the germline ends. Per germline, CDR1 SGHVS and CDR2 FNYEAQ. In nucleotides, the CDR3 is TGTGCCAGCAGCTTAAATCTATGGGCAGAGACCCAGTACTTC. Encoded protein: CASSLNLWAETQYF.

This clone was seen a single time. The V and J genes are TRBV12-5 and TRBJ2-1; perhaps TRBD2 as D (5 bases). The V end lost 0 bases, the J end lost 7 bases, and 13 bases lay between the germline ends. This CDR3 spans 15 amino acids. CDR1 and CDR2 (germline): LGHNT, FRNRAP. CDR3 region: CASGLVLAGINEQFF. The CDR3 DNA follows: TGTGCTAGTGGTTTGGTATTGGCGGGTATAAATGAGCAGTTCTTC. Full variable domain (rest looked up from reference TRBV12-5 and TRBJ2-1): DARVTQTPRHKVTEMGQEVTMRCQPILGHNTVFWYRQTMMQGLELLAYFRNRAPLDDSGMPKDRFSAEMPDATLATLKIQPSEPRDSAVYFCASGLVLAGINEQFFGPGTRLTVL.

V is TRBV5-1 and J is TRBJ1-1; 7 nucleotides line up with TRBD1. The CDR3 is 14 amino acids. CDR1 is SGHRS and CDR2 is YFSETQ in the germline V gene. J lost 3 bases, V lost 0 bases, and 2 bases had no gene match. CDR3 DNA: TGCGCCAGCAGCTTGGCAGGGGGAGACACTGAAGCTTTCTTT. This encodes CASSLAGGDTEAFF.

The rearrangement links TRBV28 to TRBJ2-7; 13 nucleotides match TRBD2. The CDR3 consists of 16 residues. Germline trimming cut 4 bases from V and 4 bases from J; bases unmatched to any gene: 7. Germline V gene sequence: CDR1 MDHEN, CDR2 SYDVKM. The CDR3 loop is CASSSWTSGSSYEQYF. CDR3 in DNA: TGTGCCAGCAGTTCCTGGACTAGCGGGAGTTCGTACGAGCAGTACTTC.

V gene TRBV9 combines with J gene TRBJ2-1, with D possibly being TRBD2 (5 bases). Germline CDR1 is SGDLS and CDR2 is YYNGEE. There are 13 residues in the CDR3. V was clipped by 2 bases and J by 7 bases, with 10 bases between them. The CDR3 DNA sequence: TGTGCCAGCAGCGTGAGGTCGGGAAATGAGCAGTTCTTC. It codes for CASSVRSGNEQFF.

The V and J genes are TRBV29-1 and TRBJ2-1, with D maybe TRBD2 (5 bases). Per germline, CDR1 SQVTM and CDR2 ANQGSEA. This CDR3 has 14 amino acids. V lost 6 bases and J 7 bases, leaving 19 bases between the germline ends. The CDR3 DNA reads TGCAGCGTCCCACTCGGGATTAGTAGTAATGAGCAGTTCTTC. This codes for CSVPLGISSNEQFF.